The sequence of this T cell receptor beta chain was determined in a study of OX40 agonist ivuxolimab in advanced cancers. The method was immunoSEQ multiplex PCR; TCRdb's version includes in-frame clones alone and lacks a portion of them. Of approximately 100,000 clones listed, about nine tenths are singletons. General study points: At 0.1 to 3.0 mg/kg and by week 6, CD4+ and CD8+ T cells in the blood had expanded clonally.

The V gene's germline CDR1 is MNHEY and CDR2 SVGAGI. V was pared by 6 bases and J by 2 bases, with 10 bases between. CDR3 size: 14 residues. Concerning this clone itself: The antigen is not known.

The J gene is TRBJ1-4, the V gene TRBV6-5; D is unresolved. The sample here was CD4+ or CD8+ T cells sorted from blood, taken in a trial of the OX40 agonist ivuxolimab. This TCR was sampled from an adult with an advanced solid tumor such as melanoma, head and neck, liver or kidney cancer. The CDR3 coding sequence is TGTGCCAGCAGGCTAAGTGGGACTAATGAAAAACTGTTTTTT. It is translated as CASRLSGTNEKLFF.